This T cell receptor beta chain comes out of a study of T-cell reconstitution after alpha-beta-depleted transplantation in children. Researchers prepared the TCRbeta library using unique molecular identifiers, the study reports. TCRdb reanalysed the PCR reads using MiXCR and keeps one entry per CDR3 protein. Among hundreds of thousands of distinct CDR3 sequences listed, about 33% were seen once. This sample comprised PBMCs from the stem cell graft donor, obtained from the stem cell graft. The source is a human donor who donated a stem cell graft to a child with aplastic anemia.

CDR3 DNA sequence: TGCAGCGTTGGCCGCGGCGGAAACACCATATATTTT. Translating gives CSVGRGGNTIYF. This rearrangement joins TRBV29-1 to TRBJ1-3; D gene ambiguous. The CDR3 is 12 amino acids. The germline V gene has CDR1 SQVTM and CDR2 ANQGSEA. The V end lost 4 bases, the J end lost 4 bases, and 8 bases lay between the germline ends.